This is a list of T cell receptor beta chains from one sample in a study of cytomegalovirus exposure and HLA in healthy donors. Libraries were prepared by immunoSEQ multiplex PCR; TCRdb keeps only in-frame clonotypes and omits some of them. The repertoire holds 150,000 to 200,000 clones, 70% to 80% seen once, with roughly 1.6% in the top ten. Sequenced input: PBMCs. The receptors stem from a woman aged 45-65 years in good health and CMV-seronegative. Both conserved end residues are part of each CDR3. D genes are given only for firm matches. Part of the rows lack a size; the others show once, few, many or a class for expanded clones.

abundance	v_gene	d_gene	j_gene	CDR3aa	CDR3nt
few	TRBV7-9	TRBD2	TRBJ2-5	CASSSGPGGQETQYF	TGTGCCAGCAGCTCAGGACCGGGGGGCCAAGAGACCCAGTACTTC
once	TRBV4-3	TRBD2	TRBJ2-1	CASSQLAGGLSSYNEQFF	TGCGCCAGCAGCCAACTAGCGGGGGGCCTTAGCTCCTACAATGAGCAGTTCTTC
NA	TRBV6-5	NA	TRBJ1-2	CASMRRPGTTGYTF	TGTGCCAGCATGCGGCGCCCTGGGACTACTGGCTACACCTTC
few	TRBV7-9	NA	TRBJ2-2	CASRDTNTGELFF	TGTGCCAGCAGGGACACCAACACCGGGGAGCTGTTTTTT
NA	TRBV6-6	NA	TRBJ2-1	CASSHNEQFF	TGTGCCAGCAGCCATAATGAGCAGTTCTTC
NA	TRBV7-6	TRBD1	TRBJ1-2	CASSARQGNYGYTF	TGTGCCAGCAGCGCCCGACAGGGGAACTATGGCTACACCTTC
NA	TRBV7-9	TRBD1	TRBJ1-6	CASSPGQGGYNSPLHF	TGTGCCAGCAGCCCGGGACAGGGTGGCTATAATTCACCCCTCCACTTT
NA	TRBV29-1	TRBD1	TRBJ1-5	CSVSTGGASNQPQHF	TGCAGCGTTTCCACAGGGGGCGCGAGCAATCAGCCCCAGCATTTT
NA	TRBV7-2	NA	TRBJ2-1	CASSLDTYSYEQFF	TGTGCCAGCAGCTTAGACACGTATTCTTATGAGCAGTTCTTC
once	TRBV5-1	NA	TRBJ1-3	CASSYRDRGNTIYF	TGCGCCAGCAGCTACAGGGACCGAGGGAACACCATATATTTT
NA	TRBV5-1	NA	TRBJ2-7	CASSPVAPYEQYF	TGCGCCAGCAGCCCGGTAGCCCCCTACGAGCAGTACTTC
once	TRBV30	TRBD2	TRBJ2-3	CAWSERTRDTQYF	TGTGCCTGGAGTGAACGGACTAGAGATACGCAGTATTTT
NA	TRBV11-2	NA	TRBJ2-7	CASSLGPGQGSYEQYF	TGTGCCAGCAGCTTGGGGCCGGGTCAGGGATCTTACGAGCAGTACTTC
NA	TRBV12-5	NA	TRBJ1-6	CASGFLTGRERALHF	TGTGCTAGTGGTTTCCTTACAGGGAGGGAGAGAGCCCTCCACTTT
NA	TRBV5-6	NA	TRBJ2-3	CASSLEVRTLFTDTQYF	TGTGCCAGCAGCTTGGAGGTTCGGACACTCTTCACAGATACGCAGTATTTT
NA	TRBV5-6	TRBD2	TRBJ2-1	CASRFTGTSGRVEQFF	TGTGCCAGCAGATTCACCGGGACTAGCGGGAGGGTTGAGCAGTTCTTC
NA	TRBV28	TRBD2	TRBJ2-7	CASSRPTSGRAATHF	TGTGCCAGCAGCAGACCGACGAGCGGGAGGGCTGCTACGCACTTC
few	TRBV21-1	NA	TRBJ1-4	CASSGEDRTNEKLFF	TGTGCCAGCAGCGGCGAGGACAGGACTAATGAAAAACTGTTTTTT
NA	TRBV4-3	TRBD1	TRBJ2-7	CASSHRDSSYEQYF	TGCGCCAGCAGCCACCGGGACAGTTCCTACGAGCAGTACTTC
once	TRBV5-4	TRBD1	TRBJ2-3	CASSRDSSTDTQYF	TGTGCCAGCAGCCGGGACAGTAGCACAGATACGCAGTATTTT
NA	TRBV2	NA	TRBJ2-1	CASSGRGSGPREFF	TGTGCCAGCAGTGGGAGAGGGAGCGGGCCACGCGAGTTCTTC
NA	TRBV13	NA	TRBJ2-1	CASSLGGTRRNEQFF	TGTGCCAGCAGCTTAGGGGGGACTCGGCGGAATGAGCAGTTCTTC
NA	TRBV21-1	NA	TRBJ1-3	CASSNIGLRTRNTIYF	TGTGCCAGCAGCAATATCGGACTCCGGACGAGAAACACCATATATTTT
NA	TRBV7-9	NA	TRBJ1-6	CASSPRGSYNSPLHF	TGTGCCAGCAGCCCCAGGGGTTCCTATAATTCACCCCTCCACTTT
NA	TRBV15	TRBD1	TRBJ2-3	CATSLRQGGTDTQYF	TGTGCCACCAGCCTACGACAGGGTGGCACAGATACGCAGTATTTT
NA	TRBV2	TRBD1	TRBJ1-1	CASHRQGNLNTEAFF	TGTGCCAGCCACCGACAGGGAAATTTGAACACTGAAGCTTTCTTT
NA	TRBV5-1	NA	TRBJ1-1	CASSLYAGAWTEAFF	TGCGCCAGCAGCTTGTATGCAGGGGCCTGGACTGAAGCTTTCTTT
NA	TRBV19	NA	TRBJ2-7	CASSIRSDRSYEQYF	TGTGCCAGTAGTATAAGGAGCGACCGTAGCTACGAGCAGTACTTC
NA	TRBV6-6	TRBD2	TRBJ2-1	CASSYSKTSGYNEQFF	TGTGCCAGCAGTTACTCGAAGACTAGCGGATACAATGAGCAGTTCTTC
NA	TRBV28	NA	TRBJ2-7	CASRRFPSSYEQYF	TGTGCCAGCCGGAGGTTCCCGAGCTCCTACGAGCAGTACTTC
NA	TRBV6-6	NA	TRBJ2-7	CASISGGSGKQYF	TGTGCCAGCATCTCAGGGGGTAGCGGAAAGCAGTACTTC
NA	TRBV7-2	NA	TRBJ2-5	CASSTRSKQGRRETQYF	TGTGCCAGCAGCACGCGATCCAAACAGGGGAGGCGAGAGACCCAGTACTTC
NA	TRBV7-3	TRBD2	TRBJ2-1	CASSLAGGGHNEQFF	TGTGCCAGCAGCTTAGCGGGAGGGGGCCACAATGAGCAGTTCTTC
once	TRBV5-4	TRBD1	TRBJ2-5	CASSLGDREETQYF	TGTGCCAGCAGCCTCGGGGACAGGGAAGAGACCCAGTACTTC
once	TRBV11-2	TRBD1	TRBJ2-5	CASGLGDRGKETQYF	TGTGCCAGCGGGCTGGGGGACAGGGGCAAAGAGACCCAGTACTTC
NA	TRBV5-6	NA	TRBJ1-6	CASSAWTGDNSPLHF	TGTGCCAGCAGCGCCTGGACGGGGGATAATTCACCCCTCCACTTT
NA	TRBV4-2	NA	TRBJ2-1	CASSQGGAEQFF	TGTGCCAGCAGCCAGGGCGGGGCTGAGCAGTTCTTC
NA	TRBV21-1	NA	TRBJ2-6	CASSSAWVGHHNSGANVLTF	TGTGCCAGCAGCAGCGCCTGGGTGGGACATCATAACTCTGGGGCCAACGTCCTGACTTTC
NA	TRBV4-1	NA	TRBJ1-2	CASSRGGYYGYTF	TGCGCCAGCAGCCGGGGGGGATACTATGGCTACACCTTC
NA	TRBV27	TRBD1	TRBJ1-2	CASTRTGRDYGYTF	TGTGCCAGCACTCGGACAGGGAGGGACTATGGCTACACCTTC
NA	TRBV28	NA	TRBJ1-2	CASSSSERTIQGYTF	TGTGCCAGCAGTTCGTCTGAACGTACTATTCAGGGCTACACCTTC
few	TRBV5-1	TRBD1	TRBJ1-4	CASSRERTGKLGKLFF	TGCGCCAGCAGCCGAGAGAGGACAGGAAAATTGGGAAAACTGTTTTTT
NA	TRBV6-6	TRBD1	TRBJ2-7	CASRAGTGRYEQYF	TGTGCCAGCAGGGCAGGGACAGGGCGGTACGAGCAGTACTTC
few	TRBV5-1	NA	TRBJ1-1	CASSWTQGNTEAFF	TGCGCCAGCAGCTGGACGCAGGGGAACACTGAAGCTTTCTTT
NA	TRBV28	NA	TRBJ1-3	CASSFGSGGMGDTIYF	TGTGCCAGCAGTTTCGGATCGGGGGGGATGGGAGACACCATATATTTT
NA	TRBV10-3	NA	TRBJ1-5	CAIGSDSNQPQHF	TGTGCCATCGGTAGCGACAGCAATCAGCCCCAGCATTTT
NA	TRBV6-6	TRBD1	TRBJ2-7	CASSYEQGAHEQYF	TGTGCCAGCAGTTACGAACAGGGGGCCCACGAGCAGTACTTC
NA	TRBV7-3	TRBD1	TRBJ1-1	CASSWGAGTGGSEAFF	TGTGCCAGCAGTTGGGGGGCCGGGACAGGGGGTTCTGAGGCTTTCTTT
once	TRBV7-3	NA	TRBJ2-2	CASSLRGGNTGELFF	TGTGCCAGCAGCTTACGCGGAGGAAACACCGGGGAGCTGTTTTTT
once	TRBV27	TRBD1	TRBJ1-1	CASSLRGLGGMGEAFF	TGTGCCAGCAGTCTCAGGGGGCTGGGTGGGATGGGAGAAGCTTTCTTT
NA	TRBV18	TRBD1	TRBJ2-3	CASSPRTGHSSTDTQYF	TGTGCCAGCTCACCGCGGACAGGCCATTCTAGCACAGATACGCAGTATTTT
NA	TRBV7-8	NA	TRBJ2-3	CASSLSRGLDTQYF	TGTGCCAGCAGCTTAAGCAGGGGTCTAGATACGCAGTATTTT
NA	TRBV7-2	TRBD1	TRBJ2-7	CASSRSFQGAREQYF	TGTGCCAGCAGCCGTAGTTTCCAGGGGGCGCGGGAGCAGTACTTC
NA	TRBV7-9	NA	TRBJ2-1	CASSPPPGVYEQFF	TGTGCCAGCAGCCCCCCCCCGGGGGTTTATGAGCAGTTCTTC
few	TRBV25-1	NA	TRBJ2-3	CASSAEGLADTQYF	TGTGCCAGCAGTGCCGAGGGCCTGGCAGATACGCAGTATTTT
NA	TRBV7-2	TRBD2	TRBJ2-5	CASSLMASGGAGETQYF	TGTGCCAGCAGCTTAATGGCTAGCGGGGGGGCCGGGGAGACCCAGTACTTC
NA	TRBV28	NA	TRBJ1-1	CASSYRVSEAFF	TGTGCCAGCAGTTACAGGGTGAGTGAAGCTTTCTTT
few	TRBV30	NA	TRBJ1-1	CAWSVRAGTRSTEAFF	TGTGCCTGGAGTGTACGTGCGGGGACTCGGAGCACTGAAGCTTTCTTT
NA	TRBV5-1	NA	TRBJ1-1	CASSFFGGATEAFF	TGCGCCAGCAGCTTCTTTGGGGGGGCGACTGAAGCTTTCTTT